The T cell receptor (beta chain) described here comes from a study of cytomegalovirus exposure and HLA in healthy donors. Use of 60 Vbeta and 13 Jbeta primers characterized the PCR. Sequenced by immunoSEQ multiplex PCR; TCRdb stores in-frame clones only, minus some. The data contain about 180,000 clones, 76% of them singletons. Germline V CDR1 and CDR2: ENHRY, SYGVKD. Between the trimmed V and J ends, which lost 0 bases and 11 bases, there was a span of 13 bases. The CDR3 sequence is 13 residues long. The rearrangement uses TRBV10-3 and TRBJ1-1, with D perhaps TRBD1 (6 bases). Sequencing was done on a sample of PBMCs. The clonotype comes from a young man in good health and CMV-seronegative. The CDR3 region has the DNA TGTGCCATCAGTGAGTCGTACAGGGATGAGGCTTTCTTT. Translating it yields CAISESYRDEAFF.